The present TCR beta chain was sequenced within a study of blood T cell repertoires in COVID-19. Study at large: Sources were T cells, B-cell-depleted T cells, or PBMCs; the material itself was cDNA or gDNA.

Original analysis: From reference gene primer amplification, estimates of nucleated cell counts were derived. The protocol was immunoSEQ multiplex PCR, while the TCRdb copy is restricted to in-frame clones and leaves out a portion. D and trimming come from the DNA, and the V and J calls and clone size come from that table. This sample has around 230,000 clones, with more than 80% found just once. Per germline, CDR1 SGHRS and CDR2 YFSETQ. The CDR3 sequence is 16 residues long. With 5 bases removed from V and 2 bases from J, the gap between germline ends came to 17 bases. The receptor's source is a man aged 25-45 years who had recovered from COVID-19. The V call is TRBV5-1, the J call TRBJ1-5; D is undetermined. The sample was peripheral blood. This CDR3 reads CASSLTGMSGNQPQHF. In DNA form, the CDR3 reads TGCGCCAGCAGTTTGACGGGGATGTCGGGCAATCAGCCCCAGCATTTT.